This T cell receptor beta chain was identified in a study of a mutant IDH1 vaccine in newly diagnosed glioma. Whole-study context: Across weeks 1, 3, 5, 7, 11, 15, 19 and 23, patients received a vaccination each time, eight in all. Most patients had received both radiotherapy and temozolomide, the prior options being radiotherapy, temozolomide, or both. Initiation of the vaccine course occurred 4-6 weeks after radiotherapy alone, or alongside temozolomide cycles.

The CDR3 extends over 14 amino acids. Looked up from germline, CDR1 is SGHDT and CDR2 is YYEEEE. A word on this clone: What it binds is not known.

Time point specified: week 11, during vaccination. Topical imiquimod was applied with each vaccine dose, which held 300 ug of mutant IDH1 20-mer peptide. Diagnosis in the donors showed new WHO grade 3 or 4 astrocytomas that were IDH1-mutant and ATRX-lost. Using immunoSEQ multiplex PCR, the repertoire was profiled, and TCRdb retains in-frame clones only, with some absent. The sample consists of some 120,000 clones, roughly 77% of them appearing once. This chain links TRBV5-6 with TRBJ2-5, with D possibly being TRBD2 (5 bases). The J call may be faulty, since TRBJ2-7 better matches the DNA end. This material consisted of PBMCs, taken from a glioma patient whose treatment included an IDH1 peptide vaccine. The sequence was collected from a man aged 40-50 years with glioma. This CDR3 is CASSLPASSDEQYF. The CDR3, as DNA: TGTGCCAGCAGCTTGCCTGCTAGCTCGGACGAGCAGTACTTC.